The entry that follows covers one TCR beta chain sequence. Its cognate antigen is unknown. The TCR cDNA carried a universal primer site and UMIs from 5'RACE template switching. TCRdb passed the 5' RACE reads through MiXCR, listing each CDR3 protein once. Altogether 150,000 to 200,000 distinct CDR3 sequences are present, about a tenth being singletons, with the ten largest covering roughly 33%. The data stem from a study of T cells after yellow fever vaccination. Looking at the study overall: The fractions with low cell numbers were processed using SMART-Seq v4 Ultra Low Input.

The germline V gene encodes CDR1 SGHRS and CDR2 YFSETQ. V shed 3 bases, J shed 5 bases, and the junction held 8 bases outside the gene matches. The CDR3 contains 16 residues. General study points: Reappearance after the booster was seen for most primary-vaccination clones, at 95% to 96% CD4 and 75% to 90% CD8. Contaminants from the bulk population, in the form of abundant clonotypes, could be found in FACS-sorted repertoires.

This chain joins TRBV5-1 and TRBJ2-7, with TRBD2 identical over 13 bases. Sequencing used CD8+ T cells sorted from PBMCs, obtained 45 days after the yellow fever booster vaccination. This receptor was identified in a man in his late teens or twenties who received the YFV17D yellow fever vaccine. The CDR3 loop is CASSSYGLAGVDEQYF. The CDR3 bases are TGCGCCAGCAGCTCCTACGGACTAGCGGGAGTCGACGAGCAGTACTTC.